This T cell receptor beta chain appears in the sequencing data of a study of blood T cell repertoires in COVID-19. Study as a whole: Samples taken during acute and convalescent COVID-19 were collected in the United States, Italy and Spain.

The age range of participants was 18 to 89 years, with residence in about two dozen US areas. The study recruited exposed participants who had met a COVID-19 case within 2 weeks before entry. CDR3 length: 13 residues. Germline-derived CDR1 and CDR2 are MDHEN and SYDVKM. V lost 9 bases to trimming and J lost 1 base, with 10 bases between them. How the authors handled the data: Reference gene primer amplification gave nucleated cell count estimates. Assay used: immunoSEQ multiplex PCR; TCRdb lists only in-frame clones, some missing. V and J calls and clone size come straight from that table; D and trimming were deduced from the DNA. The data contain almost 350,000 clones, roughly 90% of them singletons.

The V and J genes are TRBV28 and TRBJ1-3, with D possibly matching TRBD1 (5 bases). Sample: PBMCs or T cells enriched from blood (not recorded which). This receptor was taken from a woman in her twenties or thirties who had been exposed to COVID-19. CDR3 in DNA: TGTGCCAGTCTACAGGCGTCTGGAAACACCATATATTTT. Its translation is CASLQASGNTIYF.